A single T cell receptor (beta chain) is shown here with its context. The junction departs from the called germline gene at one end, perhaps through a read error. The protocol was immunoSEQ multiplex PCR, while the TCRdb copy is restricted to in-frame clones and leaves out a portion. The sample has fewer than 350,000 clones; approximately 85% are singletons. Germline V CDR1 and CDR2: SNHLY, FYNNEI. The CDR3 covers 13 residues. The data originate from a study of blood T cell repertoires in COVID-19. Specimen: peripheral blood. The chain has TRBV2 and TRBJ2-7, with D hard to call. The receptor was isolated from a man aged 18 to 30 with active or convalescent COVID-19. As DNA, the CDR3 is TGTGCCAGCAGGGAAGTGAGCTCCTACGAGCAGTACTTC. It translates to CASREVSSYEQYF.